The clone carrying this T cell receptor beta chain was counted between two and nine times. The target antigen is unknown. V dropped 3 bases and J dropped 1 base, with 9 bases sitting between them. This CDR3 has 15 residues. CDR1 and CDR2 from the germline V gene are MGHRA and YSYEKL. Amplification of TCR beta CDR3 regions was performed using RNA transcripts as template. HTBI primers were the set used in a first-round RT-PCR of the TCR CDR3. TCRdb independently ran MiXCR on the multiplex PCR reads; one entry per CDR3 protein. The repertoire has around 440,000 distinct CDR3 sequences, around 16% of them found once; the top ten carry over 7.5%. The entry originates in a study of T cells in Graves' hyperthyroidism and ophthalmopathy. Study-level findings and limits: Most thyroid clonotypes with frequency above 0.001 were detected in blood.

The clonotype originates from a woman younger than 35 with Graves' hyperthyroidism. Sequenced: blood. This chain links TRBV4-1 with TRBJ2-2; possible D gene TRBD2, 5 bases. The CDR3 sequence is CASSHYGENTGELFF. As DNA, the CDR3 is TGCGCCAGCAGCCACTACGGGGAGAACACCGGGGAGCTGTTTTTT.